This T cell receptor (beta chain) was identified during a study of blood T cell repertoires in COVID-19. As for the study in general: Sites across the United States, Italy and Spain contributed samples from acute and convalescent COVID-19.

Data came from immunoSEQ multiplex PCR; TCRdb stores just in-frame clones and leaves some out. The repertoire includes more than 85,000 clones, less than 85% of them detected once, and around 38% sits in the top ten. CDR1 is SGHTA and CDR2 is FQGNSA in the germline V gene. V shed 2 bases and J shed 6 bases, with 12 bases lying between them. The CDR3 totals 14 residues. J is TRBJ2-3 and V is TRBV7-2; D not resolved. This clonotype originated in a man of 80 years or more with acute or convalescent COVID-19. The sequenced sample was peripheral blood. CDR3 residues: CASSLLVAVDTQYF. DNA of the CDR3: TGTGCCAGCAGCTTATTGGTGGCAGTGGATACGCAGTATTTT. Drawing the rest from reference TRBV7-2 and TRBJ2-3, the complete variable domain is GAGVSQSPSNKVTEKGKDVELRCDPISGHTALYWYRQSLGQGLEFLIYFQGNSAPDKSGLPSDRFSAERTGGSVSTLTIQRTQQEDSAVYLCASSLLVAVDTQYFGPGTRLTVL.